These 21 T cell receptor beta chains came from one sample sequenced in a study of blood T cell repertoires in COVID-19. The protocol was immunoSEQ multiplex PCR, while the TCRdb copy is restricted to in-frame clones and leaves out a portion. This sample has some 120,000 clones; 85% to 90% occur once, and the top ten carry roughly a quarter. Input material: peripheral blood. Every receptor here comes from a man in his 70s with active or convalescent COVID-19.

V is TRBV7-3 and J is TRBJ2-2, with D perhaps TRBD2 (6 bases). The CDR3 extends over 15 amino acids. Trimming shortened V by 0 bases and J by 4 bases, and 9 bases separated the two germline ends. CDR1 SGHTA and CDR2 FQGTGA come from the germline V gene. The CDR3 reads CASSLTGLTTGELFF. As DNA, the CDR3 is TGTGCCAGCAGCTTAACGGGACTTACCACCGGGGAGCTGTTTTTT.

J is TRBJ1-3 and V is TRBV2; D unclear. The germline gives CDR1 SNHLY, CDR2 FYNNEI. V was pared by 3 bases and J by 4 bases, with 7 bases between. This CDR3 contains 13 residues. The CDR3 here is CASSETKGNTIYF. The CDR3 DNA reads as TGTGCCAGCAGTGAGACTAAAGGAAACACCATATATTTT.

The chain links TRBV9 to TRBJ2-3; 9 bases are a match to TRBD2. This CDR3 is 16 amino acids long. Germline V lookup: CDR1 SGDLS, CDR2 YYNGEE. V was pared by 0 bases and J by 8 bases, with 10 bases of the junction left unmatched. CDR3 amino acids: CASSVVGGRAEATQYF. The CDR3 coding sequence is TGTGCCAGCAGCGTAGTCGGCGGGAGGGCCGAAGCTACGCAGTATTTT.

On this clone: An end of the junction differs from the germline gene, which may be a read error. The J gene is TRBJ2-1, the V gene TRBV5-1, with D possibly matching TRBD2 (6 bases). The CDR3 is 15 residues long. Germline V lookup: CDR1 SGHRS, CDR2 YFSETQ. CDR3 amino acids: CASNLLAETYNEQFF. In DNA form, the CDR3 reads TGCGCCAGCAACTTGTTAGCGGAGACCTACAATGAGCAGTTCTTC.

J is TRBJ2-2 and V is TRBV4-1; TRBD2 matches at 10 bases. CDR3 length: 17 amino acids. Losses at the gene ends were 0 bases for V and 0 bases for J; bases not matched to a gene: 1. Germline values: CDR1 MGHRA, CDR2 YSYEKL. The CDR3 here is CASSQDTSGTNTGELFF. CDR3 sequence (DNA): TGCGCCAGCAGCCAAGATACTAGCGGGACGAACACCGGGGAGCTGTTTTTT.

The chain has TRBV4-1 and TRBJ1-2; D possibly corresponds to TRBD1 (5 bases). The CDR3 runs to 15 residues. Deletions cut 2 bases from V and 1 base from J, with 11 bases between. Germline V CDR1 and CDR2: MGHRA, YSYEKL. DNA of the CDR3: TGCGCCAGCAGCCAATTTGGGGGGGATAACTATGGCTACACCTTC. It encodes CASSQFGGDNYGYTF.

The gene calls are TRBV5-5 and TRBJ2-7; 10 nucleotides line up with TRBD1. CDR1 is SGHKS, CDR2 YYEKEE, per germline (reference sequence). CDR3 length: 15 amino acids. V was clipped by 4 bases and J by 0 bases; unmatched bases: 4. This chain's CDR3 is CASSRDRGGSYEQYF. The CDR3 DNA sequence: TGTGCCAGCAGCCGGGACAGGGGAGGCTCCTACGAGCAGTACTTC.

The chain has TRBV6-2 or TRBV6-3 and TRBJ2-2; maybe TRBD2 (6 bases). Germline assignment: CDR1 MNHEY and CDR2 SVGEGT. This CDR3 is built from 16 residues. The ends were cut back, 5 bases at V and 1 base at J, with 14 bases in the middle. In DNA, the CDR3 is TGTGCCAGCAGTCAACGGGGACTCAAGAACACCGGGGAGCTGTTTTTT. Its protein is CASSQRGLKNTGELFF.

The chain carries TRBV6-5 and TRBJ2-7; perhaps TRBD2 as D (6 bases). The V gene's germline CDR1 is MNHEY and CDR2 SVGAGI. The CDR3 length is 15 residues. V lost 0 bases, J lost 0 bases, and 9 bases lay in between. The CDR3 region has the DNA TGTGCCAGCAGTTACTCCGGGGGATACTCCTACGAGCAGTACTTC. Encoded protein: CASSYSGGYSYEQYF.

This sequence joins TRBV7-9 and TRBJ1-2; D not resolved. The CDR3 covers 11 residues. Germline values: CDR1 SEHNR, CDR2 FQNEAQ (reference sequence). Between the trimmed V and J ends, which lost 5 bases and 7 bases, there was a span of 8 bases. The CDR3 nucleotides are TGTGCCAGCAGCAGACAAACTGGCTACACCTTC. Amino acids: CASSRQTGYTF.

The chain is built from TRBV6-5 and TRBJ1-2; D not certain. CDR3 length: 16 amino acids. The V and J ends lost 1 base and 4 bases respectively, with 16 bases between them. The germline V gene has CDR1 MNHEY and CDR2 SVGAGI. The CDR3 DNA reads TGTGCCAGCAGTTACTATGACCCGAGGGCTGGCTATGGCTACACCTTC. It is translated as CASSYYDPRAGYGYTF.

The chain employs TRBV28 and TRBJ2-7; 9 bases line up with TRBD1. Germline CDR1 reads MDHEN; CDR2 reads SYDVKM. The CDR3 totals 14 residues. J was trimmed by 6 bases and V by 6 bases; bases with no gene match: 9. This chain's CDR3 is CASSQHRGPFEQYF. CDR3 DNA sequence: TGTGCCAGCAGCCAGCACAGGGGGCCTTTCGAGCAGTACTTC.

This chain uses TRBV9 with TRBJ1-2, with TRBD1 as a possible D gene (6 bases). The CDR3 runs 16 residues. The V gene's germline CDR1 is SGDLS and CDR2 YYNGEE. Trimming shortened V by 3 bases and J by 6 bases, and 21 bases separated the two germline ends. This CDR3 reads CASSARTGKEDDGYTF. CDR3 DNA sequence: TGTGCCAGCAGCGCCAGAACAGGGAAAGAGGACGATGGCTACACCTTC.

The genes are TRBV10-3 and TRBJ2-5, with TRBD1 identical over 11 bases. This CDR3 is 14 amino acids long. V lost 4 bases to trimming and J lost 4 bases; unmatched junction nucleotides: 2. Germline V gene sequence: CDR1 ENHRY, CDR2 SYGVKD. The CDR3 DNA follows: TGTGCCATCAGTGGTGGACAGGGGGCAGAGACCCAGTACTTC. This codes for CAISGGQGAETQYF.

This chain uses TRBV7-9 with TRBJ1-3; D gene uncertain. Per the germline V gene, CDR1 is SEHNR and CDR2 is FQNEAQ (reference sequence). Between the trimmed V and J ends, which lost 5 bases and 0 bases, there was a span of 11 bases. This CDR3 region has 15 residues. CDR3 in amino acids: CASSETRYSGNTIYF. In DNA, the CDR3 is TGTGCCAGCAGCGAAACAAGATACTCTGGAAACACCATATATTTT.

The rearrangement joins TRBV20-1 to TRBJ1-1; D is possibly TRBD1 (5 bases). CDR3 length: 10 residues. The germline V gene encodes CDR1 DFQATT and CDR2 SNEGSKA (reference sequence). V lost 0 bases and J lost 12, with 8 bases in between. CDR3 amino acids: CSARDRVPFF. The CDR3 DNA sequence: TGCAGTGCTAGAGACAGGGTTCCTTTCTTT.

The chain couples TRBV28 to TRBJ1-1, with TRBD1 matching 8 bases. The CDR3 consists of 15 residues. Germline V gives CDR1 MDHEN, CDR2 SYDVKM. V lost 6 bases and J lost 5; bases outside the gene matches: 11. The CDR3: CASSSPSRGHTEAFF. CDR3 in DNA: TGTGCCAGCAGCTCCCCCTCCAGGGGGCATACTGAAGCTTTCTTT. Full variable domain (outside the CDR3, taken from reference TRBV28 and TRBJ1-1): DVKVTQSSRYLVKRTGEKVFLECVQDMDHENMFWYRQDPGLGLRLIYFSYDVKMKEKGDIPEGYSVSREKKERFSLILESASTNQTSMYLCASSSPSRGHTEAFFGQGTRLTVV.

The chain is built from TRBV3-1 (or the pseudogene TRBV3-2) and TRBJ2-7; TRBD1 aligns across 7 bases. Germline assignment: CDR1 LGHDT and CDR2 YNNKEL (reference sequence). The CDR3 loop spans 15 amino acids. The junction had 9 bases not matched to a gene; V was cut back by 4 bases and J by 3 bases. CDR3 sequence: CASSPGQIGSYEQYF. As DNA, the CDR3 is TGTGCCAGCAGCCCGGGACAGATAGGGAGCTACGAGCAGTACTTC.

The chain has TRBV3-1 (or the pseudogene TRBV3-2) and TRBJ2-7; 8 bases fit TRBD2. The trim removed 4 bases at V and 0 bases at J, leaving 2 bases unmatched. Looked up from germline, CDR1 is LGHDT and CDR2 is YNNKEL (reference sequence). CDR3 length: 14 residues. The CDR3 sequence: CASSPGTSSYEQYF. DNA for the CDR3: TGTGCCAGCAGCCCAGGGACTAGCTCCTACGAGCAGTACTTC.

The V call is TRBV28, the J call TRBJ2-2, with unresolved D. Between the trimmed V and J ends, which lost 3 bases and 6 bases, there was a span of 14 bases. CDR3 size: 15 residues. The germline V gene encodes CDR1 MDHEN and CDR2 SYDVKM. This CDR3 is CASSFLSTVAGELFF. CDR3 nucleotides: TGTGCCAGCAGTTTCCTCTCAACGGTGGCCGGGGAGCTGTTTTTT.

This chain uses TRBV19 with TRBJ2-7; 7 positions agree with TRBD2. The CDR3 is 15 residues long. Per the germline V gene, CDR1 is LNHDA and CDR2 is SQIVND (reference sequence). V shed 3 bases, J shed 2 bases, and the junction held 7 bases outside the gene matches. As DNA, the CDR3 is TGTGCCAGTAGTATCCAGGCGGGAGACCCCTACGAGCAGTACTTC. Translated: CASSIQAGDPYEQYF.